The 19 T cell receptor beta chains below all came from one sample that was sequenced in a study of radiation and T cells in renal cell carcinoma (dated by TCRdb to 2018 to 2021). Interpreted using the paper, the time point label stands for: blood 4 weeks post-SBRT, at nephrectomy. Sample treatment or condition, as interpreted from the label and publication: 15 Gy SBRT to primary tumor, nephrectomy 4 weeks later. Libraries were built with the immunoSEQ multiplex PCR assay. What TCRdb holds here is the immuneACCESS table cut down to in-frame rearrangements. Part of the clones is not present; checked against another copy, under half of the missing clones reflect an unresolved V gene, and the others are unexplained. The sample has around 140,000 clones on record, 86% of them singletons. The ten largest clones represent over 15% of the sample. The sequencing used blood, collected from a patient whose treatment included radiotherapy and nephrectomy. The source of these receptors is a woman aged 45-59 years with renal cell carcinoma.

The chain carries TRBV27 and TRBJ2-7; D may be TRBD2 (5 bases). The V gene's germline CDR1 is MNHEY and CDR2 SMNVEV (reference sequence). There are 13 residues in the CDR3. V was pared by 6 bases and J by 2 bases, with 11 bases between. Here the CDR3 DNA reads TGTGCCAGCAGAAGTAGGGAGACCTACGAGCAGTACTTC. It specifies CASRSRETYEQYF.

In nucleotides, the CDR3 is TGTGCCAGCAGTGAACAGGAATCCTATAATTCACCCCTCCACTTT. It translates to CASSEQESYNSPLHF. This rearrangement joins TRBV25-1 to TRBJ1-6, with D hard to call. Per germline, CDR1 MGHDK and CDR2 SYGVNS. V was cut by 2 bases and J by 1 base, with 6 bases left in between. The CDR3 spans 15 residues.

J is TRBJ1-5 and V is TRBV6-5; possible D gene TRBD1, 5 bases. V gave up 5 bases and J gave up 1 base, with 12 bases separating them. Germline V gives CDR1 MNHEY, CDR2 SVGAGI. This CDR3 has 15 residues. The CDR3 region has the DNA TGTGCCAGCAGTGCCCAGGGTATAAGCAATCAGCCCCAGCATTTT. It specifies CASSAQGISNQPQHF.

CDR3 coding DNA: TGTGCCAGCAGCCTTGACAGGGGGTGGTACGAGCAGTACTTC. It codes for CASSLDRGWYEQYF. The chain recombines TRBV5-5 with TRBJ2-7; 9 bases agree with TRBD1. The CDR3 runs to 14 residues. V gave up 4 bases and J gave up 4 bases; unmatched junction bases: 6. CDR1 is SGHKS and CDR2 is YYEKEE in the germline V gene (reference sequence).

This chain connects TRBV12-5 to TRBJ1-6; D unclear. There are 14 residues in the CDR3. Germline V gives CDR1 LGHNT, CDR2 FRNRAP. V lost 8 bases, J lost 8 bases, and 16 bases lay in between. CDR3 in amino acids: CASSQGSRDSPLHF. The CDR3 DNA reads TGTGCTAGTTCTCAAGGCAGTCGGGATTCACCCCTCCACTTT.

In its sample, this clone was seen a few times. The chain couples TRBV5-6 to TRBJ2-7; the D gene is possibly TRBD1 (5 bases). Germline V gene data show CDR1 as SGHDT and CDR2 as YYEEEE. Trimming stripped 0 bases from V and 7 bases from J, with 8 bases between. The CDR3 extends over 12 amino acids. The CDR3 spells CASSLVRAEQYF. As DNA, the CDR3 is TGTGCCAGCAGCTTGGTCAGGGCAGAGCAGTACTTC.

The rearrangement uses TRBV5-6 and TRBJ1-5, with D perhaps TRBD1 (6 bases). The CDR3 sequence is 14 residues long. The V and J ends lost 4 bases and 6 bases respectively, with 14 bases between them. Germline CDR1 is SGHDT and CDR2 is YYEEEE. The CDR3 protein is CASSRGHGGQPQHF. The DNA for the CDR3 is TGTGCCAGCAGCAGGGGACACGGAGGTCAGCCCCAGCATTTT.

In nucleotides, the CDR3 is TGTGCCAGCAGCGACCCGGGGGGGGCGGAGTGGACTGAAGCTTTCTTT. It is translated as CASSDPGGAEWTEAFF. The chain is built from TRBV5-6 and TRBJ1-1; perhaps TRBD1 as D (6 bases). The V gene lost 4 bases and the J gene lost 5 bases, with 21 bases spanning the gap. CDR3 length equals 16 residues. In germline, CDR1 is SGHDT, CDR2 YYEEEE.

The rearrangement links TRBV28 to TRBJ2-7; 8 bases agree with TRBD1. The junction had 11 bases not matched to a gene; V was cut back by 4 bases and J by 6 bases. Per the germline V gene, CDR1 is MDHEN and CDR2 is SYDVKM. This CDR3 contains 15 residues. The CDR3 protein is CASSSQGARWSEQYF. Written as DNA, the CDR3 is TGTGCCAGCAGTTCTCAGGGGGCTCGATGGAGCGAGCAGTACTTC.

This clone came up a few times. This rearrangement joins TRBV7-2 to TRBJ2-5, with D possibly TRBD2 on 5 matching bases. There are 13 residues in the CDR3. V was clipped by 5 bases and J by 4 bases, with 11 bases between them. Looked up from germline, CDR1 is SGHTA and CDR2 is FQGNSA. The CDR3 loop is CASSAPGIETQYF. The CDR3 bases are TGTGCCAGCAGCGCCCCCGGGATAGAGACCCAGTACTTC.

This clone appeared once. In the same sample, other DNA sequences code for this CDR3. This chain connects TRBV4-3 to TRBJ2-7, with D tentatively TRBD2 (5 bases). Between the trimmed V and J ends, which lost 0 bases and 2 bases, there was a span of 11 bases. This CDR3 contains 15 residues. CDR1 is LGHNA and CDR2 is YSLEER in the germline V gene. CDR3 bases: TGCGCCAGCAGCCAAGATCGGGCGGGCGCCTACGAGCAGTACTTC. Encoded protein: CASSQDRAGAYEQYF.

CDR3 loop: CASSVAGLAGDEQFF. In nucleotides, the CDR3 is TGTGCCAGCAGCGTAGCGGGACTAGCGGGAGATGAGCAGTTCTTC. The chain combines TRBV9 with TRBJ2-1; 14 bases are a match to TRBD2. Trimming at V came to 0 bases and at J to 8 bases, leaving 1 base not matched to a gene. CDR1 and CDR2 (germline): SGDLS, YYNGEE. The CDR3 runs 15 residues.

J is TRBJ2-5 and V is TRBV7-6, with TRBD1 identical over 7 bases. V lost 5 bases to trimming and J lost 5 bases; unmatched junction nucleotides: 11. Germline CDR1 is SGHVS and CDR2 is FNYEAQ. The CDR3 extends over 15 amino acids. The DNA of the CDR3 is TGTGCCAGCAGCCAGTGGGGACAGACGGGGGAGACCCAGTACTTC. This sequence encodes CASSQWGQTGETQYF.

The chain employs TRBV7-9 and TRBJ1-1, with D unresolved. Germline lookup yields CDR1 SEHNR and CDR2 FQNEAQ (reference sequence). Trimming removed 5 bases at V and 4 bases at J, with 8 bases between. The CDR3 spans 12 residues. The CDR3 protein is CASSHRTTEAFF. The CDR3 bases are TGTGCCAGCAGCCACCGGACCACTGAAGCTTTCTTT.

V is TRBV6-5 and J is TRBJ2-7; D unresolved. CDR1 is MNHEY and CDR2 is SVGAGI in the germline V gene. Trimming pared 0 bases from V and 6 bases from J, leaving 15 bases between. The CDR3 has 15 amino acids. The CDR3 reads CASSYSTFGVSEQYF. CDR3 in DNA: TGTGCCAGCAGTTACTCGACGTTCGGTGTTTCCGAGCAGTACTTC.

This clone occurred a few times. The rearrangement uses TRBV11-3 and TRBJ2-3; 12 bases agree with TRBD2. This CDR3 has 16 residues. Germline CDR1 and CDR2: SGHNT and YENEEA. V dropped 5 bases and J dropped 1; count of bases not matched to a gene: 4. The CDR3 protein is CASSKGTSGRTDTQYF. The CDR3 bases are TGTGCCAGCAGCAAAGGGACTAGCGGGCGCACAGATACGCAGTATTTT.

V is TRBV9 and J is TRBJ2-2; D gene ambiguous. Trimming removed 4 bases at V and 4 bases at J, with 14 bases between. This CDR3 spans 15 amino acids. Germline V gene data show CDR1 as SGDLS and CDR2 as YYNGEE. CDR3 DNA: TGTGCCAGCAGCCCTATCTACCCGAGCACCGGGGAGCTGTTTTTT. Translating gives CASSPIYPSTGELFF.

The chain combines TRBV5-4 with TRBJ2-7, with a weak D call TRBD2 (6 bases). CDR1 SGHNT and CDR2 YYREEE come from the germline V gene (reference sequence). The V and J ends lost 6 bases and 2 bases respectively, with 18 bases between them. The CDR3 has 15 residues. The CDR3 DNA reads as TGTGCCAGCACTAACCACGGGGGATTTACCTACGAGCAGTACTTC. Translating it yields CASTNHGGFTYEQYF.

This clone was detected a few times. The gene calls are TRBV7-3 and TRBJ2-7; D is unresolved. Trimming left V 0 bases short and J 3 bases short, with 6 bases between. Germline CDR1 is SGHTA and CDR2 is FQGTGA. The CDR3 sequence is 13 residues long. In DNA form, the CDR3 reads TGTGCCAGCAGCTTAACGAGCGACTACGAGCAGTACTTC. Translating it yields CASSLTSDYEQYF.